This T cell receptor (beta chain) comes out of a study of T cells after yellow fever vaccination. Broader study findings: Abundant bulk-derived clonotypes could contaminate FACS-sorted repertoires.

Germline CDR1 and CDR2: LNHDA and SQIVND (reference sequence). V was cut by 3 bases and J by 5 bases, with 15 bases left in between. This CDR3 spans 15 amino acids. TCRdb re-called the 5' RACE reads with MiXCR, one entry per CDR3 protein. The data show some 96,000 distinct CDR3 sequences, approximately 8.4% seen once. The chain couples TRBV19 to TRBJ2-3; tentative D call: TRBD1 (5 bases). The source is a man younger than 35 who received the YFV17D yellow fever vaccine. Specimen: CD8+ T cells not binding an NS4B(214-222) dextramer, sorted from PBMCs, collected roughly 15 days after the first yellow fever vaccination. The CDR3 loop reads CASSILAGPRDTQYF. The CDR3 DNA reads TGTGCCAGTAGTATTCTGGCAGGGCCGCGAGATACGCAGTATTTT.